This passage covers 19 T cell receptor beta chains from one sample sequenced in a study of spatial heterogeneity in lung cancer. These TCRs' antigens remain unknown. Time point specified: sample taken at primary tumor resection. TCRdb analysed the 5' RACE reads with MiXCR anew, one entry per CDR3 protein. In the table there are around 100,000 distinct CDR3 sequences, roughly 4.5% of which are singletons. Study-level findings and limits: Counts of expanded alpha and beta TCRs within tumors tracked the tumor nonsynonymous mutation count.

The input for sequencing was lung tumor tissue, taken at surgery. Source of these receptors: a male donor with early-stage non-small cell lung cancer.

The table lists this clonotype with many counts. The genes are TRBV27 and TRBJ1-5; unclear D gene. CDR3 length: 13 residues. Trimming took off 8 bases at V and 7 bases at J, with 15 bases between the two ends. Looked up from germline, CDR1 is MNHEY and CDR2 is SMNVEV (reference sequence). The CDR3 loop reads CASAWAVRQPQHF. CDR3 DNA sequence: TGTGCCAGCGCTTGGGCGGTTAGGCAGCCCCAGCATTTT.

Worth noting for this clonotype: A much larger clone sits a single nucleotide away, making a read error possible. The V gene is TRBV20-1, the J gene TRBJ2-1; D unresolved. The germline gives CDR1 DFQATT, CDR2 SNEGSKA (reference sequence). Trimming shortened V by 1 base and J by 1 base, and 8 bases separated the two germline ends. The CDR3 contains 14 residues. The CDR3 nucleotides are TGCAGTGCTAGAGGAGTGGAGTCCTACAATGAGCAGTTCTTC. It codes for CSARGVESYNEQFF.

This clonotype occurred many times. The J gene is TRBJ2-2, the V gene TRBV12-3 or TRBV12-4; D perhaps matches TRBD2 (5 bases). The CDR3 has 12 residues. Trimming left V 10 bases short and J 1 base short, with 7 bases between. This CDR3 reads CATGMNTGELFF. The CDR3 DNA follows: TGTGCCACGGGGATGAACACCGGGGAGCTGTTTTTT.

The gene calls are TRBV30 and TRBJ2-1; perhaps TRBD2 as D (5 bases). V was trimmed by 2 bases and J by 1 base, leaving 18 bases between them. The length of the CDR3 is 17 residues. Germline V lookup: CDR1 GTSNPN, CDR2 SVGIG (reference sequence). In DNA form, the CDR3 reads TGTGCCTGGAGTATCCCCTCAGGACTCGCATCCTACAATGAGCAGTTCTTC. This encodes CAWSIPSGLASYNEQFF.

This clonotype showed up many times. The CDR3 DNA reads TGCGCCAGCAGCCTCTTAGGGCAGGGGAGGCACACTGAAGCTTTCTTT. The encoded protein is CASSLLGQGRHTEAFF. This chain connects TRBV4-1 to TRBJ1-1; possible D gene TRBD1, 6 bases. CDR1 MGHRA and CDR2 YSYEKL come from the germline V gene. This CDR3 has 16 amino acids. V was clipped by 4 bases and J by 3 bases, with 18 bases between them.

This chain connects TRBV20-1 to TRBJ2-7; the D is unclear. The CDR3 spans 12 residues. CDR1 and CDR2 from the germline V gene are DFQATT and SNEGSKA (reference sequence). V lost 0 bases, J lost 3 bases, and 6 bases lay in between. In nucleotides, the CDR3 is TGCAGTGCTAGAGATGTTGACTACGAGCAGTACTTC. Amino acids: CSARDVDYEQYF.

The table lists this clonotype with many counts. The chain recombines TRBV6-2 or TRBV6-3 with TRBJ2-3; D is undetermined. The CDR3 loop spans 14 amino acids. V was clipped by 7 bases and J by 2 bases, with 13 bases between them. Germline CDR1 is MNHEY and CDR2 is SVGEGT. CDR3 protein: CASTSQRTTDTQYF. CDR3 DNA sequence: TGTGCCAGCACGTCTCAGAGAACCACAGATACGCAGTATTTT.

This clonotype was counted many times. The gene calls are TRBV7-2 and TRBJ2-5; 9 bases agree with TRBD1. Looked up from germline, CDR1 is SGHTA and CDR2 is FQGNSA. This CDR3 comprises 15 residues. The junction had 6 bases not matched to a gene; V was cut back by 5 bases and J by 2 bases. Here the CDR3 reads CASSVAGTGQETQYF. CDR3 bases: TGTGCCAGCAGCGTTGCCGGGACAGGGCAAGAGACCCAGTACTTC.

This clonotype was observed many times. The chain links TRBV7-9 to TRBJ1-2; possible D gene TRBD1, 6 bases. There are 16 residues in the CDR3. In germline, CDR1 is SEHNR, CDR2 FQNEAQ (reference sequence). Trimming cost V 4 bases and J 4 bases, with 19 bases left between them. In DNA, the CDR3 is TGTGCCAGCAGCTCCACCTACACACAGGGAATCTATGGCTACACCTTC. Its translation is CASSSTYTQGIYGYTF.

This clonotype was detected only a few times. The chain has TRBV28 and TRBJ1-2, with D unresolved. V dropped 8 bases and J dropped 4 bases, with 11 bases sitting between them. The CDR3 sequence is 12 residues long. CDR1 is MDHEN, CDR2 SYDVKM, per germline. CDR3: CASGTEIYGYTF. The CDR3 DNA is TGTGCCAGCGGAACGGAAATCTATGGCTACACCTTC.

In its sample, this clonotype was seen many times. The gene calls are TRBV20-1 and TRBJ2-3; no definite D call. V was clipped by 6 bases and J by 3 bases, with 10 bases between them. Germline V gene sequence: CDR1 DFQATT, CDR2 SNEGSKA (reference sequence). This CDR3 is built from 12 residues. CDR3 protein: CSARPLTDTQYF. CDR3 coding DNA: TGCAGTGCCAGGCCCCTAACAGATACGCAGTATTTT.

The chain employs TRBV18 and TRBJ1-2; D uncertain. The CDR3 has 13 residues. Germline V gives CDR1 KGHSH, CDR2 LQKENI. The germline V and J ends were trimmed by 3 bases and 4 bases, with 9 bases remaining between them. CDR3 loop: CASSPSVSYGYTF. The CDR3 nucleotides are TGTGCCAGCTCACCGTCGGTCAGCTATGGCTACACCTTC.

This clonotype was counted ten times or more. The genes are TRBV28 and TRBJ2-3, with D uncertain. V gave up 6 bases and J gave up 2 bases, with 18 bases separating them. CDR3 length equals 16 residues. Per germline, CDR1 MDHEN and CDR2 SYDVKM. This CDR3 is CASSSFSKGNTDTQYF. The CDR3 DNA sequence: TGTGCCAGCAGCTCTTTTAGCAAGGGTAACACAGATACGCAGTATTTT.

This clonotype was recorded many times. The chain carries TRBV28 and TRBJ1-4, with unresolved D. The CDR3 totals 14 residues. The V and J ends lost 6 bases and 6 bases respectively, with 14 bases between them. Germline V gene sequence: CDR1 MDHEN, CDR2 SYDVKM. The CDR3 region is CASSLAGEDEKLFF. The CDR3 region has the DNA TGTGCCAGCAGCCTCGCCGGAGAGGATGAAAAACTGTTTTTT.

This clonotype appeared many times. The CDR3 spells CASSTIEGVAGELFF. As DNA, the CDR3 is TGTGCCAGCAGCACGATCGAGGGGGTGGCCGGGGAGCTGTTTTTT. The V call is TRBV7-9, the J call TRBJ2-2; D perhaps matches TRBD1 (6 bases). The germline gives CDR1 SEHNR, CDR2 FQNEAQ (reference sequence). Trimming left V 5 bases short and J 6 bases short, with 16 bases between. The CDR3 runs 15 residues.

This clonotype was counted many times. The rearrangement links TRBV4-1 to TRBJ2-2; no clear D. The CDR3 contains 17 residues. V lost 1 base and J lost 0, with 12 bases in between. Per the germline V gene, CDR1 is MGHRA and CDR2 is YSYEKL. For the CDR3, the DNA is TGCGCCAGCAGCCAAGGAAGGGCCTATACGAACACCGGGGAGCTGTTTTTT. This gives the protein CASSQGRAYTNTGELFF.

This clonotype occurred many times. The chain has TRBV13 and TRBJ2-5, with 7 bases aligning to TRBD1. There are 16 residues in the CDR3. Germline V gives CDR1 PRHDT, CDR2 FYEKMQ (reference sequence). Germline trimming cut 5 bases from V and 4 bases from J; bases unmatched to any gene: 13. The CDR3 loop reads CASSKRLTGIGETQYF. The CDR3 bases are TGTGCCAGCAGCAAGCGCCTGACAGGGATCGGAGAGACCCAGTACTTC.

J is TRBJ1-5 and V is TRBV6-6; D is perhaps TRBD1 (6 bases). The ends were cut back, 7 bases at V and 5 bases at J, with 12 bases in the middle. The CDR3 is 13 residues long. Germline V CDR1 and CDR2: MNHNY, SVGAGI (reference sequence). The CDR3 protein is CASTQGIDQPQHF. CDR3 in DNA: TGTGCCAGCACCCAGGGGATCGATCAGCCCCAGCATTTT.

This clonotype turned up a few times. The rearrangement joins TRBV27 to TRBJ2-1; D might be TRBD2 (6 bases). Trimming stripped 10 bases from V and 0 bases from J, with 13 bases between. Germline CDR1 is MNHEY and CDR2 is SMNVEV (reference sequence). This CDR3 spans 14 amino acids. The CDR3 DNA reads TGTGCCATCAAATTAGCGGTCTCCTACAATGAGCAGTTCTTC. Its protein product is CAIKLAVSYNEQFF.